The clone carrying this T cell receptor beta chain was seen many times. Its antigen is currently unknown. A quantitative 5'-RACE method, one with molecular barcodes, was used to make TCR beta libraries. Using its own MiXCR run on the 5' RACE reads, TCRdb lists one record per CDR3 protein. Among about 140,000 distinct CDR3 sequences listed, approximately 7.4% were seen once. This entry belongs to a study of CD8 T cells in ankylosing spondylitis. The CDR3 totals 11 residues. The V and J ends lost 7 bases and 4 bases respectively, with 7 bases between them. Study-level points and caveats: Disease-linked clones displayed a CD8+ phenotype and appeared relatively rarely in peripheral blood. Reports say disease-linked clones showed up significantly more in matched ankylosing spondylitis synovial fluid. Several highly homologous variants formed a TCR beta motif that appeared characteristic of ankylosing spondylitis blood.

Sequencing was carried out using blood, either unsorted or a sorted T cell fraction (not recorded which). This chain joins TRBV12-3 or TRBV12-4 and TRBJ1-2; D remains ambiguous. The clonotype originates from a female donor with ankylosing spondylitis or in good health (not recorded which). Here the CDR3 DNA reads TGTGCCAGCACTGGTGGCTATGGCTACACCTTC. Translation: CASTGGYGYTF.